A single sample is the source of the 15 T cell receptor beta chains below, sequenced in a study of CD8 T cells in ankylosing spondylitis. Study findings and constraints: There was a TCR beta motif, made of 7 or 8 highly homologous variants, that appeared characteristic of ankylosing spondylitis blood.

What these receptors recognize is not known. TCRdb called the 5' RACE reads again in MiXCR, with one record for every CDR3 protein. Of roughly 670,000 distinct CDR3 sequences in the sample, around a fifth are singletons; the top ten hold under 20%. The sequenced sample consisted of blood, either unsorted or a sorted T cell fraction (not recorded which). These receptors were collected from a male donor with ankylosing spondylitis.

This chain joins TRBV12-3 or TRBV12-4 and TRBJ2-2, with D maybe TRBD2 (5 bases). The CDR3 has 13 residues. V was clipped by 7 bases and J by 6 bases, with 12 bases between them. The CDR3 DNA reads TGTGCCAGCACCTTCGTAGCGTCCGGGGAGCTGTTTTTT. Amino acids: CASTFVASGELFF.

The chain uses TRBV20-1 and TRBJ2-7; TRBD2 aligns across 11 bases. The CDR3 runs to 14 residues. Trimming at V came to 6 bases and at J to 8 bases, leaving 12 bases not matched to a gene. Germline V gene data show CDR1 as DFQATT and CDR2 as SNEGSKA (reference sequence). The CDR3 sequence is CSAHGLAGPRKQYF. The CDR3 DNA is TGCAGTGCCCATGGACTAGCGGGCCCGCGGAAGCAGTACTTC.

This clonotype was detected ten times or more. The V and J genes are TRBV27 and TRBJ2-7; perhaps TRBD1 as D (7 bases). Germline V gives CDR1 MNHEY, CDR2 SMNVEV (reference sequence). The CDR3 length is 16 residues. V gave up 3 bases and J gave up 3 bases, with 18 bases separating them. CDR3 DNA: TGTGCCAGCAGTTTCCTCAAGGGGGCGGGGAGCTACGAGCAGTACTTC. Protein product: CASSFLKGAGSYEQYF.

The chain uses TRBV13 and TRBJ2-7, with 9 positions matching TRBD2. CDR3 size: 16 residues. Germline CDR1 PRHDT, CDR2 FYEKMQ (reference sequence). J was trimmed by 0 bases and V by 6 bases; bases with no gene match: 9. CDR3 loop: CASSLGLAENSYEQYF. As DNA, the CDR3 is TGTGCCAGCAGTCTGGGACTAGCAGAGAACTCCTACGAGCAGTACTTC.

This clonotype was counted between two and nine times. The gene calls are TRBV29-1 and TRBJ2-7; no definite D call. Germline CDR1 is SQVTM and CDR2 is ANQGSEA. The CDR3 extends over 11 amino acids. Trimming stripped 7 bases from V and 4 bases from J, with 11 bases between. This CDR3 is CSAITEYEQYF. The CDR3 DNA sequence: TGCAGCGCTATAACAGAGTACGAGCAGTACTTC.

The genes are TRBV20-1 and TRBJ1-1; D may be TRBD1 (5 bases). Trimming cost V 6 bases and J 7 bases, with 15 bases left between them. The CDR3 sequence is 12 residues long. Germline V CDR1 and CDR2: DFQATT, SNEGSKA (reference sequence). The CDR3 is CSAGRQGGEAFF. For the CDR3, the DNA is TGCAGTGCAGGCAGGCAGGGCGGTGAAGCTTTCTTT.

This sequence joins TRBV12-3 or TRBV12-4 and TRBJ2-2; 10 bases line up with TRBD2. With V trimmed by 2 bases and J by 3 bases, 9 bases remained unmatched. This CDR3 spans 18 amino acids. Here the CDR3 DNA reads TGTGCCAGCAGTTTACGCGTGGAGCGGGAGGGCGACACCGGGGAGCTGTTTTTT. Its translation: CASSLRVEREGDTGELFF.

The rearrangement links TRBV6-1 to TRBJ2-1, with D possibly being TRBD2 (5 bases). Trimming stripped 6 bases from V and 5 bases from J, with 11 bases between. CDR3 size: 13 residues. Germline V CDR1 and CDR2: MNHNS, SASEGT. CDR3 coding DNA: TGTGCCAGCAGGGCTAGCACCAACAATGAGCAGTTCTTC. Translation gives CASRASTNNEQFF.

V usage is TRBV18 and J usage is TRBJ2-5; D unclear. The V end lost 3 bases, the J end lost 2 bases, and 13 bases lay between the germline ends. CDR1 and CDR2 from the germline V gene are KGHSH and LQKENI. CDR3 length equals 15 residues. In nucleotides, the CDR3 is TGTGCCAGCTCACCCTCTAGGACCTCACAAGAGACCCAGTACTTC. Its protein is CASSPSRTSQETQYF.

This clonotype was found many times. V usage is TRBV27 and J usage is TRBJ2-7; no clear D. The V end lost 3 bases, the J end lost 2 bases, and 11 bases lay between the germline ends. The CDR3 spans 14 residues. Looked up from germline, CDR1 is MNHEY and CDR2 is SMNVEV (reference sequence). In DNA, the CDR3 is TGTGCCAGCAGTTTTACGTCGGGCGCCTACGAGCAGTACTTC. This gives the protein CASSFTSGAYEQYF.

The J gene is TRBJ1-4, the V gene TRBV21-1. TRBV21-1 is an annotated pseudogene. The CDR3 contains 18 residues. DNA for the CDR3: TGTGCCAGCAGCAAGTTCTCGCCAGCCCTACGTCAAACAGAAAAACTGTTTTTT. It codes for CASSKFSPALRQTEKLFF.

The chain recombines TRBV7-3 with TRBJ2-1, with 8 bases that match TRBD1. Per the germline V gene, CDR1 is SGHTA and CDR2 is FQGTGA. V lost 5 bases and J lost 10; bases outside the gene matches: 7. There are 13 residues in the CDR3. CDR3 sequence (DNA): TGTGCCAGCAGCCCAGGGGGCGTTAGAGAGCAGTTCTTC. It is translated as CASSPGGVREQFF.

The chain combines TRBV6-1 with TRBJ2-1, with D perhaps matching TRBD1 or TRBD2 (6 bases each). From germline, CDR1 is MNHNS and CDR2 SASEGT. This CDR3 region has 13 residues. V was trimmed by 6 bases and J by 6 bases, leaving 12 bases between them. The CDR3 sequence: CASSSGGPNEQFF. The CDR3 coding sequence is TGTGCCAGCAGCTCCGGGGGCCCCAATGAGCAGTTCTTC.

The table lists this clonotype with a count of one. This sequence joins TRBV7-9 and TRBJ2-7; D ambiguous. V was pared by 7 bases and J by 5 bases, with 21 bases between. The germline gives CDR1 SEHNR, CDR2 FQNEAQ (reference sequence). This CDR3 spans 15 amino acids. The CDR3 nucleotides read TGTGCCAGCACCCGAGGTCAGGATTTCGTCCACGAGCAGTACTTC. Its translation is CASTRGQDFVHEQYF.

The gene calls are TRBV7-9 and TRBJ2-2; D may be TRBD1 (6 bases). Germline assignment: CDR1 SEHNR and CDR2 FQNEAQ (reference sequence). The CDR3 is made up of 17 amino acids. Trimming removed 5 bases at V and 0 bases at J, with 16 bases between. This chain's CDR3 is CASSSPPGHSNTGELFF. The CDR3 region has the DNA TGTGCCAGCAGCAGCCCTCCGGGACACTCGAACACCGGGGAGCTGTTTTTT.